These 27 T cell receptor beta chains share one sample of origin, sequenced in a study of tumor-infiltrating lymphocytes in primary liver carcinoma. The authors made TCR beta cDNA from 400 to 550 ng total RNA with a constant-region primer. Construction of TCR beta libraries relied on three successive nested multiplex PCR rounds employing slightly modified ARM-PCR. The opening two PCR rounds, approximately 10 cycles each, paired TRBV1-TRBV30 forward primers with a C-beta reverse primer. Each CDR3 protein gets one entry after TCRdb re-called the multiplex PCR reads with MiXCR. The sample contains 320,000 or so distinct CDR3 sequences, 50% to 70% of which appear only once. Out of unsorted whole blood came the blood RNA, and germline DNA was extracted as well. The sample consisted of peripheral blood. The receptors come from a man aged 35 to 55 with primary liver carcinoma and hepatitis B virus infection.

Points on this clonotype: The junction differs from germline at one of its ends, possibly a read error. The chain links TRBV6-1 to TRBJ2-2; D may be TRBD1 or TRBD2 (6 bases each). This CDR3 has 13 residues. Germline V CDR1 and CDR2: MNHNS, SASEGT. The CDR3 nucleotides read TGTGTCATCGACGGACCGGGGGCCTGGGAACTGTTTTTT. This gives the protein CVIDGPGAWELFF.

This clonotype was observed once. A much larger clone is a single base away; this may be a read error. CDR3 nucleotide sequence: TGTGCCAACAGTAAAGTGGGCTCAGGGGTCTTGAACACTGAAGCTTTCTTT. Residues: CANSKVGSGVLNTEAFF. The genes are TRBV6-1 and TRBJ1-1, with D perhaps matching TRBD1 (6 bases). The CDR3 extends over 17 amino acids. Germline V gene data show CDR1 as MNHNS and CDR2 as SASEGT.

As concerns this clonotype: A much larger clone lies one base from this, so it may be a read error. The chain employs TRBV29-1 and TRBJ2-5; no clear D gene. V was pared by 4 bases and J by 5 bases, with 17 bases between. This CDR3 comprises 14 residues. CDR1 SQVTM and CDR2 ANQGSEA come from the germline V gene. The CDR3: CSVVMAGRWETQYF. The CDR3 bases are TGCAGCGTTGTAATGGCAGGCCGGTGGGAGACCCAGTACTTC.

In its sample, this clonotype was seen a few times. The CDR3 is CASVQTRGNTIYF. The CDR3, as DNA: TGTGCCAGCGTCCAAACCAGGGGAAACACCATATATTTT. V gene TRBV7-9 combines with J gene TRBJ1-3; no clear D gene. V gave up 8 bases and J gave up 4 bases, with 12 bases separating them. Per the germline V gene, CDR1 is SEHNR and CDR2 is FQNEAQ (reference sequence). The CDR3 has 13 amino acids. Full variable domain (remainder filled in from reference TRBV7-9 and TRBJ1-3): DTGVSQNPRHKITKRGQNVTFRCDPISEHNRLYWYRQTLGQGPEFLTYFQNEAQLEKSRLLSDRFSAERPKGSFSTLEIQRTEQGDSAMYLCASVQTRGNTIYFGEGSWLTVV.

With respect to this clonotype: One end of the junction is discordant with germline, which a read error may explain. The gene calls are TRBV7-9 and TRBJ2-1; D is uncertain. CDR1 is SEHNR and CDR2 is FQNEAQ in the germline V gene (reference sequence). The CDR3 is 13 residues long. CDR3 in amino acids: CVSSSLTENEQFF. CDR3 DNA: TGTGTCAGCAGCTCGCTTACTGAGAATGAGCAGTTCTTC.

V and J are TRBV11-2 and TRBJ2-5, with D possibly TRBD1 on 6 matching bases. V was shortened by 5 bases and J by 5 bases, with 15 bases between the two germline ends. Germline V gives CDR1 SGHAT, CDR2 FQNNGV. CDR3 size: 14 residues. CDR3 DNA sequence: TGTGCCAGCAGCACCATACAGGGAAGGGAGACCCAGTACTTC. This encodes CASSTIQGRETQYF.

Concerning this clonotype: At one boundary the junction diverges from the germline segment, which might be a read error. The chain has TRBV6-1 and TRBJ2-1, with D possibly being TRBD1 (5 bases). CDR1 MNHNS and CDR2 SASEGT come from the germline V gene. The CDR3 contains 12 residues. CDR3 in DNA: TGTGTCAGCAGTTCTTTAAGGGGTGAGCAGTTCTTC. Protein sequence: CVSSSLRGEQFF.

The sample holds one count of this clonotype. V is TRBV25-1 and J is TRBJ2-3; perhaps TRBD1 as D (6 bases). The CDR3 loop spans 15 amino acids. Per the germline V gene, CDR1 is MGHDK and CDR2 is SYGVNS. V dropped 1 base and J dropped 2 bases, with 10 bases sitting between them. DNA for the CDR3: TGTGCCAGCAGTGAATCAGACAGGTACACAGATACGCAGTATTTT. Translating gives CASSESDRYTDTQYF.

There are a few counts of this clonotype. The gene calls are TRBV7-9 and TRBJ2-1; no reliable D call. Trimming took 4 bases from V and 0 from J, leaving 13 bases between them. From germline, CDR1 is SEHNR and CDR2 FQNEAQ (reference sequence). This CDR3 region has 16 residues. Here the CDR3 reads CASSSRTGSSYNEQFF. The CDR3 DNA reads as TGTGCCAGCAGCTCCCGGACGGGTAGCTCCTACAATGAGCAGTTCTTC. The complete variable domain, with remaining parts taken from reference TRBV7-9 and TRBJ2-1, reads DTGVSQNPRHKITKRGQNVTFRCDPISEHNRLYWYRQTLGQGPEFLTYFQNEAQLEKSRLLSDRFSAERPKGSFSTLEIQRTEQGDSAMYLCASSSRTGSSYNEQFFGPGTRLTVL.

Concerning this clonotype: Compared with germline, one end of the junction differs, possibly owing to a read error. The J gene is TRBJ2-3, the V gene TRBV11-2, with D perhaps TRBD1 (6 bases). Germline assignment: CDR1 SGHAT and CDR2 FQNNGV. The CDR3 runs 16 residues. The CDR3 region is CASSRRSTGKTDMQYF. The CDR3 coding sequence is TGTGCCAGCAGCAGAAGAAGTACAGGGAAGACAGATATGCAGTACTTT.

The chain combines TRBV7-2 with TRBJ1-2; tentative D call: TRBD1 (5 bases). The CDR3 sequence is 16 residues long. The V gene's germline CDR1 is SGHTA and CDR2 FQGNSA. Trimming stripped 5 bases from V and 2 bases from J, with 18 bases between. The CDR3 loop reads CASSPQDTKSNYGYTF. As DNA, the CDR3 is TGTGCCAGCAGCCCTCAGGACACAAAAAGCAACTATGGCTACACCTTC.

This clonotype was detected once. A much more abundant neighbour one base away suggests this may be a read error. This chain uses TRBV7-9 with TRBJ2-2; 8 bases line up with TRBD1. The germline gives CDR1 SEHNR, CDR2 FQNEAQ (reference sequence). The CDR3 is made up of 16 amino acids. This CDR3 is CASNLAPQGANGELFF. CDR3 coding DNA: TGTGCCAGCAACTTAGCGCCGCAGGGGGCGAACGGGGAGCTGTTTTTT.

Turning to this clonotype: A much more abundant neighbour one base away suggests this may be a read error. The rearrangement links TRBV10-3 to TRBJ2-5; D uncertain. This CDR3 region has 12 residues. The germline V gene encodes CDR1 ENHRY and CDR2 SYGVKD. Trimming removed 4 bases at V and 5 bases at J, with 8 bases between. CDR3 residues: CAISVGVETQYF. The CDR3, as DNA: TGTGCCATCAGTGTTGGGGTGGAGACCCAGTACTTC.

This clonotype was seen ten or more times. This CDR3 reads CASSLGTHTGETQYF. The CDR3 bases are TGTGCCAGCAGCTTAGGGACCCACACCGGAGAGACCCAGTACTTC. V gene TRBV11-2 combines with J gene TRBJ2-5; D remains unclear. Germline CDR1 is SGHAT and CDR2 is FQNNGV. V was pared by 1 base and J by 4 bases, with 13 bases between. This CDR3 spans 15 amino acids.

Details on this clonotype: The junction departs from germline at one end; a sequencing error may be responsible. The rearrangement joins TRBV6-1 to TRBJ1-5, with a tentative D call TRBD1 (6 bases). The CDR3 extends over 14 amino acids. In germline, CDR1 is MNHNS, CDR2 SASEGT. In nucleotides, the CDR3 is TGTGTCAGCACGAGGAGGGGGAGCAATCAGCCCCAGCATTTT. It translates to CVSTRRGSNQPQHF.

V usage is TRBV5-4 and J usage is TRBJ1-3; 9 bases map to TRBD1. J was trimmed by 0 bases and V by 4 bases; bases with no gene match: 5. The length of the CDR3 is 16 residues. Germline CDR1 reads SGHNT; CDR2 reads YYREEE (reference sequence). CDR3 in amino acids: CASSIDRGNSGNTIYF. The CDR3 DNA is TGTGCCAGCAGCATAGACAGGGGGAACTCTGGAAACACCATATATTTT.

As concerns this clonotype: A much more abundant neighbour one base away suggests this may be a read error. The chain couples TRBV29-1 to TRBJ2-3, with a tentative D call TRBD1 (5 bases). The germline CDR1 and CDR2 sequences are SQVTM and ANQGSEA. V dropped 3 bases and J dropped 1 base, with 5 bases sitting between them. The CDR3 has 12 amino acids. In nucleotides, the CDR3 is TGCAGCGTTGACAGGGGCACAGATACGCAGTATTTT. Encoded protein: CSVDRGTDTQYF.

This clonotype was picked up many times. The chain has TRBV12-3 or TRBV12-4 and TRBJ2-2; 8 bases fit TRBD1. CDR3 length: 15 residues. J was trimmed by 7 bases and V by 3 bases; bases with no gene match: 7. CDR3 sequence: CASSFFRGLGGELFF. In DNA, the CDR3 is TGTGCCAGCAGTTTCTTCAGGGGGCTTGGCGGGGAGCTGTTTTTT.

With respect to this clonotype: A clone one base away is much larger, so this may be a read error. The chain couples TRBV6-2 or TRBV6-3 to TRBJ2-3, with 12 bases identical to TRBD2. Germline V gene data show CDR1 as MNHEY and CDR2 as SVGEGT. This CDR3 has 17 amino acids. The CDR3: CASSYTKTSGSTDTEYF. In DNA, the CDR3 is TGTGCCAGCAGTTACACGAAGACTAGCGGGAGTACAGATACGGAGTATTTT.

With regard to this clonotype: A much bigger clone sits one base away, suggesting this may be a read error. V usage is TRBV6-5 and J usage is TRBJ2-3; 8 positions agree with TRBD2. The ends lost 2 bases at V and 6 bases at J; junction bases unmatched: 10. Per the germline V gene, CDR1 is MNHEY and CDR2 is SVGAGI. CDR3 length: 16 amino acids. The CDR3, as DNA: TGTGCCAGCAGTTACGGGGGACTAGTGGGATCTGATACGCAGTATTTT. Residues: CASSYGGLVGSDTQYF.

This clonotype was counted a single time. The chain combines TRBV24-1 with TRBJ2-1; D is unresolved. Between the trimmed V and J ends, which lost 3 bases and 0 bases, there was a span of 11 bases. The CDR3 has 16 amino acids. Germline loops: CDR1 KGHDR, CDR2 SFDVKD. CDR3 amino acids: CATSDPGPSSYNEQFF. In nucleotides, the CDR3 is TGTGCCACCAGTGATCCGGGTCCGAGCTCCTACAATGAGCAGTTCTTC.

As DNA, the CDR3 is TGTGCCAGCACCGAAAGGACCATAAAGACCCAGTACTTC. It specifies CASTERTIKTQYF. The V and J genes are TRBV6-5 and TRBJ2-5, with D hard to call. Trimming took 7 bases from V and 6 from J, leaving 15 bases between them. Germline-derived CDR1 and CDR2 are MNHEY and SVGAGI. CDR3 size: 13 residues.

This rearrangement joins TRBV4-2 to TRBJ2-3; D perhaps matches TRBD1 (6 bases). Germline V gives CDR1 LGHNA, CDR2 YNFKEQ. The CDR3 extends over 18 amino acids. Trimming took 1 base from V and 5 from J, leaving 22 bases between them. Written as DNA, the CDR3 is TGTGCCAGCAGCCAAGTTAGTCTAGGGGGACGCAACATAGATACGCAGTATTTT. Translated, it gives CASSQVSLGGRNIDTQYF.

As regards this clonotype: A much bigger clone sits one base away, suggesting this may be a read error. The CDR3 sequence is CAISPTAPGTQYF. The CDR3 DNA sequence: TGTGCCATCAGCCCCACGGCCCCGGGTACGCAGTATTTT. This sequence joins TRBV10-3 and TRBJ2-3; D gene ambiguous. This CDR3 comprises 13 residues. V dropped 6 bases and J dropped 8 bases, with 15 bases sitting between them. Germline CDR1 reads ENHRY; CDR2 reads SYGVKD.

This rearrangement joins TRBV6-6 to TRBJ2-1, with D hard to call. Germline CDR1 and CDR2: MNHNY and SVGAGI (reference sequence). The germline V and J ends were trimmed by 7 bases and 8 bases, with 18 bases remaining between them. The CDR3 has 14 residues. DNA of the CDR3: TGTGCCAGCACCCCGGACCCGGCGACGTATGAGCAGTTCTTC. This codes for CASTPDPATYEQFF.

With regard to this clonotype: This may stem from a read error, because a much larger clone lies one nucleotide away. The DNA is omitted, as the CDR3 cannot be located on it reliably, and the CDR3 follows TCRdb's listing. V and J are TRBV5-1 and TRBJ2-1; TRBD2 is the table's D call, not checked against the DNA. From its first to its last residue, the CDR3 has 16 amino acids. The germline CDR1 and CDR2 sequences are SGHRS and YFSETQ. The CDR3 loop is CASSLVAGGSYNEQSF.

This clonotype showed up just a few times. The CDR3 nucleotides are TGCGCCAGCAGCTTGTTGGGCAGCCAAGAGACCCAGTACTTC. Its translation is CASSLLGSQETQYF. The chain uses TRBV5-1 and TRBJ2-5; unclear D gene. The CDR3 loop spans 14 amino acids. Germline V CDR1 and CDR2: SGHRS, YFSETQ. V was pared by 1 base and J by 1 base, with 8 bases between.